The T cell receptor (beta chain) described here comes from a study of T cell repertoires in cytomegalovirus infection. TCRdb fed the reads into MiXCR, producing one record per CDR3 protein. The sample consists of some 120,000 distinct CDR3 sequences, 25% to 35% of them appearing once. This clonotype was seen only a few times. Its antigen is unidentified. The CDR3 extends over 10 amino acids. The germline gives CDR1 SGHAT, CDR2 FQNNGV. The V and J ends lost 6 bases and 8 bases respectively, with 5 bases between them. This receptor was obtained from a human donor in good health (CMV status not recorded). Some clones in this sample may be carry-over from other donors' samples. The material sequenced was CD8+ T cells from cultured PBMCs, taken from culture after CMV antigen stimulation. The J gene is TRBJ2-1, the V gene TRBV11-2; D is ambiguous. DNA of the CDR3: TGTGCCAGCAGAGGATATGAGCAGTTCTTC. Amino acid sequence: CASRGYEQFF. The variable domain in full, completed from reference TRBV11-2 and TRBJ2-1, reads EAGVAQSPRYKIIEKRQSVAFWCNPISGHATLYWYQQILGQGPKLLIQFQNNGVVDDSQLPKDRFSAERLKGVDSTLKIQPAKLEDSAVYLCASRGYEQFFGPGTRLTVL.